Listed below are T cell receptor beta chains from one sample, sequenced in a study of shared clonotypes between healthy human individuals. Measured with immunoSEQ multiplex PCR; TCRdb has only the in-frame clones, and not every one. The repertoire includes under 650,000 clones, 95% to 97% of them detected once, and about 0.064% sits in the top ten. The specimen sequenced was naive CD4+ T cells sorted from blood. The receptors were sampled from a young woman in good health. CDR3s include the opening cysteine and the closing phenylalanine or tryptophan. Each record gives: clone size, J gene, V gene, D gene, CDR3 protein, CDR3 DNA. D genes are given only for firm matches. Expanded clones are given a class, and other clones once, few, many or no size at all.

-,TRBJ1-1,TRBV10-3,TRBD1,CAISRTGQAFF,TGTGCCATCAGTCGGACAGGACAAGCTTTCTTT
-,TRBJ1-4,TRBV7-9,TRBD1,CASSVGTVNEKLFF,TGTGCCAGCAGCGTGGGGACAGTAAATGAAAAACTGTTTTTT
once,TRBJ2-7,TRBV28,TRBD1,CASSRDSPYEQYF,TGTGCCAGCAGTAGGGACAGCCCCTACGAGCAGTACTTC
-,TRBJ1-4,TRBV18,TRBD1,CASSRGQESGATNEKLFF,TGTGCCAGCTCGCGTGGACAGGAATCGGGTGCAACTAATGAAAAACTGTTTTTT
-,TRBJ2-3,TRBV12-5,TRBD2,CASGLAPSAGVADTQYF,TGTGCTAGTGGTTTGGCCCCTTCAGCGGGAGTGGCAGATACGCAGTATTTT
-,TRBJ1-1,TRBV9,-,CASRTDEANTEAFF,TGTGCCAGCAGGACGGACGAGGCGAACACTGAAGCTTTCTTT
-,TRBJ1-1,TRBV18,-,CASSPPESLEAFF,TGTGCCAGCTCACCACCGGAGAGTTTAGAAGCTTTCTTT
-,TRBJ2-7,TRBV27,-,CASSLFQKYEQYF,TGTGCCAGCAGTCTGTTTCAAAAATACGAGCAGTACTTC
-,TRBJ2-1,TRBV7-8,TRBD2,CASSNQTSGRDGEQFF,TGTGCCAGCAGCAACCAGACTAGCGGGAGGGATGGTGAGCAGTTCTTC
-,TRBJ1-2,TRBV6-1,-,CASSDRGRYGYTF,TGTGCCAGCAGTGATCGGGGCCGGTATGGCTACACCTTC
-,TRBJ2-5,TRBV5-4,-,CASSPRVPQETQYF,TGTGCCAGCAGCCCCCGGGTACCTCAAGAGACCCAGTACTTC
-,TRBJ1-4,TRBV4-1,-,CASSQDSQGSYEKLFF,TGCGCCAGCAGCCAAGATTCACAAGGGTCATATGAAAAACTGTTTTTT
-,TRBJ2-1,TRBV4-1,-,CASSRNTGTEQFF,TGCGCCAGCAGCCGAAATACCGGGACCGAGCAGTTCTTC
-,TRBJ1-2,TRBV25-1,-,CASSQLGRYYGYTF,TGTGCCAGCAGTCAACTGGGACGGTACTATGGCTACACCTTC
-,TRBJ2-1,TRBV7-9,TRBD2,CASSLVAGGINEQFF,TGTGCCAGCAGCTTAGTTGCGGGAGGGATAAATGAGCAGTTCTTC
-,TRBJ2-5,TRBV27,TRBD1,CASSTLRDRGQWGAQYF,TGTGCCAGCAGTACACTCCGGGACAGGGGCCAATGGGGGGCCCAGTACTTC
-,TRBJ1-2,TRBV27,TRBD1,CASSPQGALYGYTF,TGTGCCAGCAGTCCACAGGGGGCGCTCTATGGCTACACCTTC
-,TRBJ2-3,TRBV11-3,TRBD2,CASSPGTSASTDTQYF,TGTGCCAGCAGCCCGGGGACTAGCGCGAGCACAGATACGCAGTATTTT
-,TRBJ2-7,TRBV28,-,CASRLPTTPELYEQYF,TGTGCCAGCAGACTCCCTACCACCCCGGAACTCTACGAGCAGTACTTC
-,TRBJ2-2,TRBV14,TRBD2,CASSQDLAGGLYFNTGELFF,TGTGCCAGCAGCCAAGATCTTGCGGGAGGGCTGTATTTTAACACCGGGGAGCTGTTTTTT
-,TRBJ2-5,TRBV28,TRBD2,CASSPGLAGVFGRETQYF,TGTGCCAGCAGTCCGGGACTAGCGGGAGTTTTCGGTCGGGAGACCCAGTACTTC
-,TRBJ2-2,TRBV9,-,CASSDKQGITGELFF,TGTGCCAGCAGCGATAAACAGGGAATCACCGGGGAGCTGTTTTTT
-,TRBJ1-1,TRBV27,-,CASSLQQGANTEAFF,TGTGCCAGCAGTTTACAACAGGGTGCGAACACTGAAGCTTTCTTT
-,TRBJ2-5,TRBV4-2,TRBD2,CASSLTSGRGEETQYF,TGTGCCAGCAGCCTCACTAGCGGGAGAGGAGAAGAGACCCAGTACTTC
-,TRBJ2-5,TRBV28,TRBD2,CASSPPGLAGEETQYF,TGTGCCAGCAGCCCGCCGGGACTAGCGGGAGAAGAGACCCAGTACTTC
once,TRBJ1-4,TRBV28,-,CASSLSPGRAREKLFF,TGTGCCAGCAGTCTCTCCCCGGGGAGGGCCCGGGAAAAACTGTTTTTT
-,TRBJ2-4,TRBV7-9,-,CASSLISAGNIQYF,TGTGCCAGCAGCTTAATCTCAGCGGGAAACATTCAGTACTTC
once,TRBJ1-1,TRBV5-6,-,CASSLDPLGRAWGTEAFF,TGTGCCAGCAGCTTGGACCCGCTGGGGCGGGCATGGGGCACTGAAGCTTTCTTT
-,TRBJ2-5,TRBV5-4,-,CASSLDPGKETQYF,TGTGCCAGCAGCTTGGATCCGGGTAAAGAGACCCAGTACTTC